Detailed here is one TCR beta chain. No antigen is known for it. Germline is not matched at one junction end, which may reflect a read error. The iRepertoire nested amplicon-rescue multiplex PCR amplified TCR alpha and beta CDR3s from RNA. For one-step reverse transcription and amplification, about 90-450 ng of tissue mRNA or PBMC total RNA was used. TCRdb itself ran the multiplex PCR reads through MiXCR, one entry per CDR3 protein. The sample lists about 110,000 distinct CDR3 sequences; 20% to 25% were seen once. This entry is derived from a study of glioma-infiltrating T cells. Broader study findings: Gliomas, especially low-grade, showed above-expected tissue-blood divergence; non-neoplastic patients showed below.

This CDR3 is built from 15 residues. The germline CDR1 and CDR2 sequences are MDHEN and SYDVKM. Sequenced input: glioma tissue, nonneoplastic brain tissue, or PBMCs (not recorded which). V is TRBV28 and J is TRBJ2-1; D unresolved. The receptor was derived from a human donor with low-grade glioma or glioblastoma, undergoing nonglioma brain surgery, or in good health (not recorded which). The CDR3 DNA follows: TGTGACAGCAGTTTACGCGCGTACACCGACAATGCTCAGTTCTTC. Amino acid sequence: CDSSLRAYTDNAQFF.